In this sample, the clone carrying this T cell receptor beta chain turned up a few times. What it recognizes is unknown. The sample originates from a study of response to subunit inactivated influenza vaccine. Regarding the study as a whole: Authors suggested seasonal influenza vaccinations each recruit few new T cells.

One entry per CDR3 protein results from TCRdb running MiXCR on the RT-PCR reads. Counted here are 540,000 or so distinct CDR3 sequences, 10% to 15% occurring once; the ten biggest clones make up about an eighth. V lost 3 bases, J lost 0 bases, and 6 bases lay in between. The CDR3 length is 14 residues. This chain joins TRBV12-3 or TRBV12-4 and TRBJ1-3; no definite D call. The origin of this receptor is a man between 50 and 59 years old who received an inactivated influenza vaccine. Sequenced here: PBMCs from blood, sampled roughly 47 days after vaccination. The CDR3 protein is CASSFSRSGNTIYF. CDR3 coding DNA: TGTGCCAGCAGTTTTAGCCGCTCTGGAAACACCATATATTTT.